This TCR beta chain is from a study of control samples from healthy donors and cancer patients. There are 13 residues in the CDR3. The V end lost 6 bases, the J end lost 0 bases, and 8 bases lay between the germline ends. Only in-frame clones appear in the TCRdb table, and some are missing; sequencing was by immunoSEQ multiplex PCR. The data hold around 140,000 clones, with more than 85% observed a single time. The sequence came from a man aged 30-40 years in good health. The J gene is TRBJ1-2, the V gene TRBV12-3 or TRBV12-4; TRBD1 might be the D (5 bases). The specimen sequenced was blood. CDR3 nucleotide sequence: TGTGCCAGCAGCGACAGTTCTAACTATGGCTACACCTTC. This translates into CASSDSSNYGYTF.